The clone carrying this T cell receptor beta chain has ten or more counts. The antigen is not known. The sample originates from a study of T-cell reconstitution after alpha-beta-depleted transplantation in children. Study-wide findings and caveats: Some patients showed high day-60 TCRbeta diversity, which derived from surviving recipient T cells and thymic progenitors. Reportedly, only several hundred clones from non-depleted graft cells drove alpha-beta T-cell counts at about two months. A year had passed since transplant, and T-cell counts and diversity by then came mostly from newly produced T cells.

The CDR3 sequence is 15 residues long. Trimming removed 4 bases from V and 8 bases from J, with 20 bases in between. Germline values: CDR1 LGHDT, CDR2 YNNKEL (reference sequence). The TCRbeta library incorporated unique molecular identifiers. TCRdb re-analysed the PCR reads in MiXCR, keeping a single row per CDR3 protein. Here the sample spans some 300,000 distinct CDR3 sequences, over 7% being singletons. The clonotype originates from a female patient aged 2-9 years who had a stem cell transplant for Fanconi anemia, so the T cells may come from the graft donor. Here the sequenced sample was peripheral blood, taken 360 days after TCRalphabeta/CD19-depleted stem cell transplant. V gene TRBV3-1 combines with J gene TRBJ1-2; D is unclear. CDR3: CASSRLEDVFDGYTF. The CDR3 DNA reads TGTGCCAGCAGCCGCTTGGAGGACGTCTTCGACGGCTACACCTTC. Combining the CDR3 with reference TRBV3-1 and TRBJ1-2 gives the whole variable domain DTAVSQTPKYLVTQMGNDKSIKCEQNLGHDTMYWYKQDSKKFLKIMFSYNNKELIINETVPNRFSPKSPDKAHLNLHINSLELGDSAVYFCASSRLEDVFDGYTFGSGTRLTVV.